One and the same sample provided the 3 T cell receptor beta chains below, sequenced in a study of molecular identifiers for immune sequencing clone quantification. TCRdb redid the calling of the PCR reads with MiXCR, one entry per CDR3 protein. This table has approximately 630,000 distinct CDR3 sequences, less than 30% appearing once. Sequenced: naive CD8+ T cells from blood, with Jurkat cell RNA spiked in. Subset reported: FACS-sorted CD8+CD4-CCR7+CD45RA+ naive T cells. The receptor source for this set is a human donor in good health. Some libraries in this study had Jurkat cell RNA spiked in.

A few counts support this clonotype. This chain joins TRBV10-1 and TRBJ2-7; D gene unclear. From germline, CDR1 is WNHNN and CDR2 SYGVQD (reference sequence). V lost 8 bases to trimming and J lost 1 base, with 9 bases between them. The CDR3 runs to 12 residues. CDR3 coding DNA: TGCGCCAGCGGGGATGGATCCTACGAGCAGTACTTC. Translated: CASGDGSYEQYF.

The rearrangement joins TRBV4-1 to TRBJ2-1; 7 nucleotides line up with TRBD2. Germline assignment: CDR1 MGHRA and CDR2 YSYEKL. The CDR3 length is 16 residues. V was clipped by 1 base and J by 4 bases; unmatched bases: 7. CDR3: CASSQVPSGVYNEQFF. CDR3 DNA: TGCGCCAGCAGCCAAGTCCCTAGCGGAGTATACAATGAGCAGTTCTTC.

There are a few counts of this clonotype. This chain connects TRBV27 to TRBJ2-7; either TRBD1 or TRBD2 may fit D (5 bases each). Looked up from germline, CDR1 is MNHEY and CDR2 is SMNVEV (reference sequence). This CDR3 comprises 14 residues. The ends were cut back, 5 bases at V and 5 bases at J, with 16 bases in the middle. CDR3 residues: CASSPTQGAHEQYF. CDR3 bases: TGTGCCAGCAGTCCCACCCAGGGAGCCCACGAGCAGTACTTC.